Included here is one T cell receptor (beta chain) sequence, with context. It was with 60 Vbeta and 13 Jbeta primers that the PCR ran. Using immunoSEQ multiplex PCR, the repertoire was profiled, and TCRdb retains in-frame clones only, with some absent. The table lists 90,000 to 150,000 clones, approximately 72% of them singletons. This CDR3 is 18 amino acids long. V lost 0 bases and J lost 2, with 17 bases in between. Germline V gives CDR1 SGHAT, CDR2 FQNNGV. The sample comes from a study of cytomegalovirus exposure and HLA in healthy donors. Sequencing was done on a sample of PBMCs. The rearrangement joins TRBV11-2 to TRBJ2-1; D perhaps matches TRBD2 (6 bases). This TCR came from a woman aged 40 to 50 in good health and CMV-seropositive. The CDR3 DNA follows: TGTGCCAGCAGCTTAGAACTAGCTCGGGGACCGCCCTACAATGAGCAGTTCTTC. It specifies CASSLELARGPPYNEQFF.